The text below deals with one TCR beta chain. At least ten counts were recorded for this clonotype. What this receptor recognizes is not known. Base qualities are not provided; no much larger clone lies one nucleotide away. To prepare the library, multiplex PCR was applied. Sequenced using an Illumina HiSeq 4000. TCR beta libraries were built with iRepertoire HTBI primers and Arm-PCR amplification of CDR3 regions. Gel purification was performed on PCR products prior to sequencing. The study's processing was this. A total of fewer than 65 TRBV and 14 TRBJ segments were identified across samples and were used for gene usage analysis of CDR3 amino acid clonotypes. COPE and FqMerger were used to merge the filtered high-quality paired reads into contigs. Contigs were aligned with BLAST to IMGT TRBV, TRBD and TRBJ reference genes, and CDR3 was defined per IMGT. Highly expanded clones were defined as clonotypes with a frequency above 0.1%. Repertoire diversity was measured by Shannon entropy, and V-J evenness by the Gini coefficient. A clonotype found in more than one individual was treated as public. TCRdb reprocessed the public reads (quality trimming at Q25 with fastp, clone calling with MiXCR) and kept in-frame beta chains. Merged by CDR3 protein, the rows form single entries marked with the most common genes and DNA. The V and J calls reflect TCRdb's pipeline rather than the authors' work. For this sample the table gives fewer than 550,000 distinct CDR3 sequences, of which around a fifth were detected only once. The ten most abundant clones make up around 7% of the sample.

The record originates from a study of regulatory T cells in long-lasting Graves disease (dated by TCRdb to the early 2020s). Study-level background: Persistent Graves' disease was defined as persistently positive TSH receptor autoantibodies together with antithyroid drug treatment for over 5 years. The study was conducted in China and was registered as a clinical trial. Persistent Graves' disease patients were compared with newly diagnosed Graves' disease patients by peripheral blood TCR sequencing and RNA sequencing. A total of some 33 samples were covered by TCR sequencing, comprising approximately 13 persistent and roughly 20 newly diagnosed Graves' disease patients. In the clinical cohort, patients with persistent Graves' disease had used antithyroid drugs for an average of about 9.3 years. On the study overall, not on this receptor specifically: Only peripheral blood was studied, because thyroid tissue, the primary lesion, was inaccessible. Sequencing and analysis were restricted to the TCR beta chain. Persistent Graves' disease patients showed lower TCR Shannon entropy and fewer highly expanded clones than newly diagnosed patients, suggesting clonal expansion. A larger number of public clonotypes was shared among persistent patients (around 2,700) than among newly diagnosed patients (roughly 970). As a limitation, the authors acknowledged that the small sample size may reduce accuracy. Preferential use of TRBV28, TRBJ1-2 and TRBJ2-5 was observed in persistent disease, whereas TRBV20-1 and TRBJ2-1 were favored in newly diagnosed disease.

The sample's time point label is to be understood as: persistent/refractory GD, antithyroid drugs over 5 years with positive TRAb. RNA was extracted from PBMCs in TRIzol for both TCR sequencing and RNA sequencing. The diagnosis of Graves' disease followed American Thyroid Association guidelines. The patients came from an endocrinology department in Xi'an, China. Each patient gave about 10 milliliters of peripheral blood, collected in an EDTA anticoagulant tube. Ficoll Paque Plus density gradient separation was used to isolate PBMCs, and no additional T cell sorting was done. An Agilent 2100 Bioanalyzer and agarose gel were used to check RNA quality, and a NanoDrop 2000 was used to measure RNA concentration. The CDR3 sequence holds 14 residues, the cysteine and phenylalanine included. The retained sequence is limited to the CDR3, 42 bases, with the frame set at the first base. From the germline V gene, CDR1 is MDHEN and CDR2 is SYDVKM. Cut back by 2 bases and 6 bases, the V and J ends lie 13 bases apart.

This TCR came from a female donor with Graves disease. The chain couples TRBV28 to TRBJ1-2; TRBD1 could be the D gene, as 6 bases match. This sample comprised peripheral blood mononuclear cells (PBMCs), obtained when the disease was refractory, from a patient treated with antithyroid drugs. The CDR3 is CASSLPAGGHGYTF. The DNA reads TGTGCCAGCAGTTTACCAGCGGGGGGCCATGGCTACACCTTC.